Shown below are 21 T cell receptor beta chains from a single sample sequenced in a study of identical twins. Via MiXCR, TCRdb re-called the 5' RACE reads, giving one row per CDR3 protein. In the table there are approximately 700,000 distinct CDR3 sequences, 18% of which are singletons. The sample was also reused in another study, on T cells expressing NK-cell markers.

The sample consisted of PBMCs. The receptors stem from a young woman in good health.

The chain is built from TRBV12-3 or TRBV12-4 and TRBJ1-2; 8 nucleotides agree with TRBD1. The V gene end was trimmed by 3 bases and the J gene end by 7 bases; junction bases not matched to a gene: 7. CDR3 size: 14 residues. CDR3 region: CASSFDRGTGGYTF. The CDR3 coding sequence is TGTGCCAGCAGTTTCGACAGGGGCACGGGTGGCTACACCTTC.

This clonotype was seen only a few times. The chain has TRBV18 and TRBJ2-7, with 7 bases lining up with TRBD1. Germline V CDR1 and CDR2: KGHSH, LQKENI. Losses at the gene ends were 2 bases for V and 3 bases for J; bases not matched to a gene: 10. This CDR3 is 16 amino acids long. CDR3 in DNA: TGTGCCAGCTCACCAGACTTCGGGACAGAGAGCTACGAGCAGTACTTC. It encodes CASSPDFGTESYEQYF.

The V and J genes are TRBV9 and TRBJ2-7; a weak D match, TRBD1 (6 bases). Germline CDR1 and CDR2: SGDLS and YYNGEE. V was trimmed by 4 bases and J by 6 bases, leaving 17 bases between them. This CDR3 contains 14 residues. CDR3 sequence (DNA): TGTGCCAGCAGCCTTATGGACAGTATGGGCGAGCAGTACTTC. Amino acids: CASSLMDSMGEQYF.

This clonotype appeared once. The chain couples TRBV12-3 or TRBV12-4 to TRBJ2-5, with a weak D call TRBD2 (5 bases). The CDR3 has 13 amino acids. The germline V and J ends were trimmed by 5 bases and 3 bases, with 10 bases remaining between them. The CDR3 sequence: CASSPGKKETQYF. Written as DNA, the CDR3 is TGTGCCAGCAGTCCCGGGAAGAAAGAGACCCAGTACTTC.

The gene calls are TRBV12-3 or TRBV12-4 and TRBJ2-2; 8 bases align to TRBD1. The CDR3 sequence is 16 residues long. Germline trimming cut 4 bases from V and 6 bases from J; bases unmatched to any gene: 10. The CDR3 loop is CASSSLIQTGAGELFF. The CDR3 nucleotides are TGTGCCAGCAGTTCTCTTATCCAGACAGGGGCCGGGGAGCTGTTTTTT.

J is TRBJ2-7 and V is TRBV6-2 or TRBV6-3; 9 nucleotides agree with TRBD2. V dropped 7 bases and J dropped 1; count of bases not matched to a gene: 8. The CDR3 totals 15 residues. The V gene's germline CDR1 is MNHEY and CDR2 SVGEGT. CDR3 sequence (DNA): TGTGCCAGCAACATCAAAGCGGGAGGTTCCTACGAGCAGTACTTC. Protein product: CASNIKAGGSYEQYF.

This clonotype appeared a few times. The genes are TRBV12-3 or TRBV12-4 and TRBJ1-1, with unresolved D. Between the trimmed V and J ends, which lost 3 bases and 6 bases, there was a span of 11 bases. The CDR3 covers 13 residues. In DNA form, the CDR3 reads TGTGCCAGCAGTTTTAACATGGGCTCTGAAGCTTTCTTT. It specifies CASSFNMGSEAFF.

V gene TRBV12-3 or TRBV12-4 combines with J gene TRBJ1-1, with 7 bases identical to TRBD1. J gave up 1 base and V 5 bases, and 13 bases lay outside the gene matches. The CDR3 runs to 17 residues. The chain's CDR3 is CASSPTGLTISNTEAFF. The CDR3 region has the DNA TGTGCCAGCAGTCCGACAGGGTTGACCATTTCGAACACTGAAGCTTTCTTT.

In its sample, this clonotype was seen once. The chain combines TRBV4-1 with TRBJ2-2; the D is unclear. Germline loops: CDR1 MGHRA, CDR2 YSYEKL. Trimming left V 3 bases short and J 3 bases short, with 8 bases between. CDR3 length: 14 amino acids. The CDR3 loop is CASSHSPYTGELFF. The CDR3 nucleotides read TGCGCCAGCAGCCATTCCCCTTACACCGGGGAGCTGTTTTTT.

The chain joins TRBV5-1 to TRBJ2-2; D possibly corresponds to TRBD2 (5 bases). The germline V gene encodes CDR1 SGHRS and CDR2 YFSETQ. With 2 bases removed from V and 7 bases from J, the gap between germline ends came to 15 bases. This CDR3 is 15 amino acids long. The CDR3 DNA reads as TGCGCCAGCAGCTTTAGCTCGGGCGCGGGCGGGGAGCTGTTTTTT. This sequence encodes CASSFSSGAGGELFF.

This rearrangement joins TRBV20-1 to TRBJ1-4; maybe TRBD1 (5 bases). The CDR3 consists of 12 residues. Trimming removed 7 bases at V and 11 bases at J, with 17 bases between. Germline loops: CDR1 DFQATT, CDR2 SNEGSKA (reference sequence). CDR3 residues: CSGAGGAGKLFF. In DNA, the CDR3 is TGCAGTGGGGCTGGGGGAGCGGGTAAACTGTTTTTT.

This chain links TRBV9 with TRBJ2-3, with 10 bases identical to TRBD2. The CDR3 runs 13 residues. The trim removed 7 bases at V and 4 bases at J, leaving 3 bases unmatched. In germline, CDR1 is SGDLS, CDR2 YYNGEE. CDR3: CASSGTSADTQYF. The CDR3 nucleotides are TGTGCCAGCTCCGGGACTAGCGCAGATACGCAGTATTTT.

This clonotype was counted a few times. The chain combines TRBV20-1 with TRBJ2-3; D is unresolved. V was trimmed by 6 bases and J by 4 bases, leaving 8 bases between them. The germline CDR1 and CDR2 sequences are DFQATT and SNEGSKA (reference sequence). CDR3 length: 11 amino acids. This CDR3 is CSASIADTQYF. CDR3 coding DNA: TGCAGTGCGTCGATCGCAGATACGCAGTATTTT.

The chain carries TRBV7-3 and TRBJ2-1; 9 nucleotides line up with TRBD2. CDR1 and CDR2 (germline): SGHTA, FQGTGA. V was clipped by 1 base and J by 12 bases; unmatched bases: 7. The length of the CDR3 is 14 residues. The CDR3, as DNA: TGTGCCAGCAGCTTAATGGATAGCGGGGGTTCGCAGTTCTTC. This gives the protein CASSLMDSGGSQFF.

The CDR3: CSARPADGRGSPLHF. The CDR3 nucleotides are TGCAGTGCTAGACCCGCCGACGGGAGAGGGTCACCCCTCCACTTT. This chain joins TRBV20-1 and TRBJ1-6, with D hard to call. Germline assignment: CDR1 DFQATT and CDR2 SNEGSKA (reference sequence). V was trimmed by 2 bases and J by 10 bases, leaving 18 bases between them. This CDR3 comprises 15 residues.

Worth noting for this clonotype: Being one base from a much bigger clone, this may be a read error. The CDR3 protein is CASSSRGTLSTHYF. The CDR3 DNA reads TGTGCCAGCAGTTCTCGTGGGACGCTGTCTACGCACTATTTT. The V call is TRBV12-3 or TRBV12-4, the J call TRBJ2-3; possibly TRBD1 or TRBD2 for D (5 bases each). CDR3 length: 14 amino acids.

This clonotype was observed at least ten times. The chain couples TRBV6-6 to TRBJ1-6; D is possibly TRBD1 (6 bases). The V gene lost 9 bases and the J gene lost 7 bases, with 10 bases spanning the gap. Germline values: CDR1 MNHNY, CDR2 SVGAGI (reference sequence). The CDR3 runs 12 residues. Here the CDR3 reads CASRDNNSPLHF. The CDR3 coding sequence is TGTGCCAGTCGGGACAACAATTCACCCCTCCACTTT.

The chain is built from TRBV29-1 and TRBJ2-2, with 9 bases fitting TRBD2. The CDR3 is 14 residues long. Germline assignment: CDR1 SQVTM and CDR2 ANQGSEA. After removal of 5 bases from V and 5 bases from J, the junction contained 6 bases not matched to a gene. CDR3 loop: CSVNLAGATGELFF. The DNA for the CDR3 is TGCAGCGTTAACTTAGCGGGGGCAACCGGGGAGCTGTTTTTT.

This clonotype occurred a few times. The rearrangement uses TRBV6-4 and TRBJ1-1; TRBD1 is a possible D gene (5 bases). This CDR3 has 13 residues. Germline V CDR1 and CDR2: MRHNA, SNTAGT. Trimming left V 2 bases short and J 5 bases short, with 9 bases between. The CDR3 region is CASSDRGGTEAFF. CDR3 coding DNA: TGTGCCAGCAGTGACAGGGGTGGTACTGAAGCTTTCTTT.

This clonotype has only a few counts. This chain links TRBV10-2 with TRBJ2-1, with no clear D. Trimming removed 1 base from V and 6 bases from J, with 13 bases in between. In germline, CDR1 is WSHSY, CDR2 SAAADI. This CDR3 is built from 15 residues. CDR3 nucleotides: TGCGCCAGCAGTGAGTTTCGGTCCTCGGGCAATGAGCAGTTCTTC. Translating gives CASSEFRSSGNEQFF.

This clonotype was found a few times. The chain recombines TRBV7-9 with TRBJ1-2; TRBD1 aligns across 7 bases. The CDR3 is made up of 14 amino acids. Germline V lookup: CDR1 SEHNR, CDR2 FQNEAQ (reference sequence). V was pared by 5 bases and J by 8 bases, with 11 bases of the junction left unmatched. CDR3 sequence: CASSPPRQGEGYTF. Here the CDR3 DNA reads TGTGCCAGCAGCCCACCCCGACAGGGAGAAGGCTACACCTTC.